These T cell receptor beta chains were read from a single sample in a study of blood T cells in healthy people across ages. TCRdb ran MiXCR on the 5' RACE reads and lists one entry per CDR3 protein. Seen here are roughly 730,000 distinct CDR3 sequences, about 61% observed once, and the top ten hold roughly 24%. Input material: blood. The receptor set was obtained from a man aged 35-49 years in good health. CDR3s include the opening cysteine and the closing phenylalanine or tryptophan. The D gene is left open where the match is weak. A row's size may be missing; if present it is once, few, many or a size class.

J: TRBJ2-1; V: TRBV14; size: -; D: -; DNA: TGTGCCAGCAGCCAAGGCTATAGGGAGGATGAGCAGTTCTTC; CDR3: CASSQGYREDEQFF
J: TRBJ2-5; V: TRBV7-2; size: -; D: TRBD2; DNA: TGTGCCAGCAGCTTAGAAGGGGCTAGCGGGAGTAAGGAGCAGTACTTC; CDR3: CASSLEGASGSKEQYF
J: TRBJ2-1; V: TRBV4-3; size: few; D: -; DNA: TGCGCCAGCAGCCAAGATCCTACAATATCTGAGCAGTTCTTC; CDR3: CASSQDPTISEQFF
J: TRBJ2-1; V: TRBV9; size: few; D: TRBD1; DNA: TGTGCCAGCAGCGGAGGAGACAGGGTATACAATGAGCAGTTCTTC; CDR3: CASSGGDRVYNEQFF
J: TRBJ2-3; V: TRBV4-3; size: -; D: TRBD1; DNA: TGCGCCAGCAGCCAACAAGCGGCAGGGGGTACAGATACGCAGTATTTT; CDR3: CASSQQAAGGTDTQYF
J: TRBJ2-4; V: TRBV11-1; size: -; D: TRBD1; DNA: TGTGCCAGCAGCTTAGGGTCCGGGACAGGCTCTCCAGCACAGGAAAACATTCAGTACTTC; CDR3: CASSLGSGTGSPAQENIQYF
J: TRBJ2-3; V: TRBV20-1; size: few; D: -; DNA: TGCAGTGCTAGAGATCAGCGGCGTGCTAGCACAGATACGCAGTATTTT; CDR3: CSARDQRRASTDTQYF
J: TRBJ1-5; V: TRBV20-1; size: -; D: TRBD1; DNA: TGCAGTGCTTTAACAGGGGACAGTAGCAACCAGCCCCAGCATTTT; CDR3: CSALTGDSSNQPQHF
J: TRBJ2-3; V: TRBV2; size: -; D: -; DNA: TGTGCCAGCAGTGAAACGGCTTCGTCGTCGGTAGATACGCAGTATTTT; CDR3: CASSETASSSVDTQYF
J: TRBJ2-5; V: TRBV20-1; size: -; D: TRBD2; DNA: TGCAGTGCTAGGACCCCGGCGGGGGGTAGAGAGACCCAGTACTTC; CDR3: CSARTPAGGRETQYF
J: TRBJ2-1; V: TRBV6-6; size: -; D: TRBD2; DNA: TGTGCCAGCAGTTACAGCGGGAGAGGCGACAATGAGCAGTTCTTC; CDR3: CASSYSGRGDNEQFF
J: TRBJ2-5; V: TRBV3-1; size: -; D: TRBD1; DNA: TGTGCCAGCAGCCAAGATAAGGGGACAGCATACCAAGAGACCCAGTACTTC; CDR3: CASSQDKGTAYQETQYF
J: TRBJ2-6; V: TRBV12-3/TRBV12-4; size: -; D: -; DNA: TGTGCCAGCTCTTCCCGACGGCCTGGGGCCAACGTCCTGACTTTC; CDR3: CASSSRRPGANVLTF
J: TRBJ2-3; V: TRBV5-1; size: -; D: -; DNA: TGCGCCAGCAGCCCGGCGGATGGCGGTCCAGATACGCAGTATTTT; CDR3: CASSPADGGPDTQYF
J: TRBJ2-1; V: TRBV9; size: -; D: TRBD1; DNA: TGTGCCAGCAGCGTTAATACCCGGGACAGGGGGCTGGATGAGCAGTTCTTC; CDR3: CASSVNTRDRGLDEQFF
J: TRBJ2-5; V: TRBV20-1; size: -; D: TRBD1; DNA: TGCAGTGCTAGACATGACAGGGGGCCTCACGAGACCCAGTACTTC; CDR3: CSARHDRGPHETQYF
J: TRBJ2-1; V: TRBV27; size: -; D: -; DNA: TGTGCCAGCAGTTTATCTGCGGGCCGGAGGGGTGAGCAGTTCTTC; CDR3: CASSLSAGRRGEQFF
J: TRBJ1-1; V: TRBV9; size: few; D: -; DNA: TGTGCCAGCAGCGTAGGTCAGGGGATGAACACTGAAGCTTTCTTT; CDR3: CASSVGQGMNTEAFF
J: TRBJ2-3; V: TRBV7-9; size: -; D: -; DNA: TGTGCCAGCAGCGCCGCGGGGCGGACTAGCACAGATACGCAGTATTTT; CDR3: CASSAAGRTSTDTQYF
J: TRBJ1-2; V: TRBV2; size: few; D: -; DNA: TGTGCCAGCAGTTTAGTTACAGGGTACGGCTACACCTTC; CDR3: CASSLVTGYGYTF
J: TRBJ2-7; V: TRBV2; size: -; D: -; DNA: TGTGCCAGCAGGGTGCCAGGACGGCACGAGCAGTACTTC; CDR3: CASRVPGRHEQYF
J: TRBJ2-4; V: TRBV20-1; size: few; D: -; DNA: TGCAGTGCCGAGAGGAACATTCAGTACTTC; CDR3: CSAERNIQYF
J: TRBJ2-1; V: TRBV7-3; size: many; D: TRBD2; DNA: TGTGCCAGCAGCTTAGCGGGAGGGTACAATGAGCAGTTCTTC; CDR3: CASSLAGGYNEQFF
J: TRBJ1-1; V: TRBV29-1; size: -; D: -; DNA: TGCAGCGTTGCCCGGACAGTCATGAACACTGAAGCTTTCTTT; CDR3: CSVARTVMNTEAFF
J: TRBJ1-1; V: TRBV20-1; size: few; D: -; DNA: TGCAGTGCTAGCAGCAGGGGTTTCGCTGAAGCTTTCTTT; CDR3: CSASSRGFAEAFF
J: TRBJ2-7; V: TRBV5-1; size: -; D: -; DNA: TGCGCCAGCAGCTTGGCTCCGGAGCAGTACTTC; CDR3: CASSLAPEQYF
J: TRBJ2-7; V: TRBV10-3; size: -; D: TRBD1; DNA: TGTGCCATCAGTGAGACGGACAGGTGGGACGAGCAGTACTTC; CDR3: CAISETDRWDEQYF
J: TRBJ1-2; V: TRBV4-1; size: -; D: TRBD1; DNA: TGCGCCAGCAGCCAGGGGCCAGGGGGCCATAACTATGGCTACACCTTC; CDR3: CASSQGPGGHNYGYTF
J: TRBJ1-1; V: TRBV29-1; size: -; D: TRBD1; DNA: TGCAGCGCTGACAGGGACTCGAACACTGAAGCTTTCTTT; CDR3: CSADRDSNTEAFF
J: TRBJ2-7; V: TRBV9; size: -; D: -; DNA: TGTGCCAGCAACTACTACAGGGCTATGGAGTACGAGCAGTACTTC; CDR3: CASNYYRAMEYEQYF
J: TRBJ1-4; V: TRBV2; size: -; D: -; DNA: TGTGCCAGCAGTGCCGCCGCTGCAACTAATGAAAAACTGTTTTTT; CDR3: CASSAAAATNEKLFF
J: TRBJ2-1; V: TRBV15; size: few; D: -; DNA: TGTGCCACCAGCACCTGGGACTCCAATGAGCAGTTCTTC; CDR3: CATSTWDSNEQFF
J: TRBJ2-1; V: TRBV11-3; size: few; D: TRBD2; DNA: TGTGCCAGCAGCTTACTTGGGGGGAGGGCCTACAATGAGCAGTTCTTC; CDR3: CASSLLGGRAYNEQFF
J: TRBJ2-1; V: TRBV4-3; size: -; D: TRBD2; DNA: TGCGCCAGCAGCCAAGAAGGCTCGCGAGCGGGAGTAAGTGAGCAGTTCTTC; CDR3: CASSQEGSRAGVSEQFF
J: TRBJ2-3; V: TRBV7-6; size: -; D: -; DNA: TGTGCCAGCAGCGTAGCCCTCGTTGAAACAGATACGCAGTATTTT; CDR3: CASSVALVETDTQYF
J: TRBJ2-7; V: TRBV2; size: -; D: TRBD1; DNA: TGTGCCAGTAGAGGAGACAGGGAGACCTACGAGCAGTACTTC; CDR3: CASRGDRETYEQYF
J: TRBJ2-5; V: TRBV21-1; size: few; D: -; DNA: TGTGCCAGCAGCAAGGTTACGAGCTTATTGGCGGGAGGGCCGAAGACCCAGTACTTC; CDR3: CASSKVTSLLAGGPKTQYF
J: TRBJ2-4; V: TRBV4-1; size: few; D: -; DNA: TGCGCCAGCAGCCAAGATTTTTCGGCAGTAGCCAAAAACATTCAGTACTTC; CDR3: CASSQDFSAVAKNIQYF
J: TRBJ2-1; V: TRBV7-8; size: -; D: TRBD1; DNA: TGTGCCAGCAGCCGAGGGGGCTATACCTACAATGAGCAGTTCTTC; CDR3: CASSRGGYTYNEQFF
J: TRBJ1-2; V: TRBV5-1; size: -; D: -; DNA: TGCGCCAGCAGCTTGGATGCACAAGTCCTCTATGGCTACACCTTC; CDR3: CASSLDAQVLYGYTF
J: TRBJ2-3; V: TRBV9; size: -; D: TRBD2; DNA: TGTGCCAGCAGCCCCGGACTAGATAGCACAGATACGCAGTATTTT; CDR3: CASSPGLDSTDTQYF
J: TRBJ2-3; V: TRBV20-1; size: -; D: -; DNA: TGCAGTGCTGGACCCACTCTAACCACCTACACAGATACGCAGTATTTT; CDR3: CSAGPTLTTYTDTQYF
J: TRBJ2-7; V: TRBV7-9; size: few; D: -; DNA: TGTGCCAGCAACCGGGACTTAACCTACGAGCAGTACTTC; CDR3: CASNRDLTYEQYF
J: TRBJ2-5; V: TRBV12-3/TRBV12-4; size: -; D: -; DNA: TGTGCCAGCAGTTACGGCGGCAGCCAAGAGACCCAGTACTTC; CDR3: CASSYGGSQETQYF
J: TRBJ2-5; V: TRBV27; size: -; D: -; DNA: TGTGCCAGCGGCCTGGCGGGGGCACCCCAAGAGACTCAGTACTTC; CDR3: CASGLAGAPQETQYF
J: TRBJ2-6; V: TRBV24-1; size: few; D: -; DNA: TGTGCCACCGGTTCCAGCGGGCGCTCTGGGGCCAACGTCCTGACTTTC; CDR3: CATGSSGRSGANVLTF
J: TRBJ1-3; V: TRBV5-1; size: -; D: -; DNA: TGCGCCAGCAGCCCCCGATCGGGTTCTGGAAACACCATATATTTT; CDR3: CASSPRSGSGNTIYF
J: TRBJ1-2; V: TRBV14; size: -; D: -; DNA: TGTGCCAGCAGCCAAGTACCCCCCTATGGGAAAAACTATGGCTACACCTTC; CDR3: CASSQVPPYGKNYGYTF
J: TRBJ1-1; V: TRBV7-3; size: -; D: -; DNA: TGTGCCAGCAGCTTAAACTTGTTTACTGAAGCTTTCTTT; CDR3: CASSLNLFTEAFF
J: TRBJ1-6; V: TRBV5-8; size: few; D: -; DNA: TGTGCCAGCAGCTTCGGACGGATAACTAATTCACCCCTCCACTTT; CDR3: CASSFGRITNSPLHF
J: TRBJ2-3; V: TRBV20-1; size: few; D: -; DNA: TGCAGTGCTAGTCGTGGGAGCACAGATACGCAGTATTTT; CDR3: CSASRGSTDTQYF
J: TRBJ1-2; V: TRBV28; size: many; D: TRBD1; DNA: TGTGCCAGCAGTTTAGGGGACAGGGTGTCAGAATATGGCTACACCTTC; CDR3: CASSLGDRVSEYGYTF
J: TRBJ1-2; V: TRBV25-1; size: -; D: -; DNA: TGTGCCAGCAGTGATCAGGGGCATTTTGGAGGGTATGGCTACACCTTC; CDR3: CASSDQGHFGGYGYTF
J: TRBJ2-7; V: TRBV3-1; size: -; D: -; DNA: TGTGCCAGCAGCGCCGATGGGCTTTCCTACGAGCAGTACTTC; CDR3: CASSADGLSYEQYF
J: TRBJ2-5; V: TRBV6-2/TRBV6-3; size: -; D: TRBD1; DNA: TGTGCCAGCAGTTACTTATCAACAGGGGGAGGATTACGGGAGACCCAGTACTTC; CDR3: CASSYLSTGGGLRETQYF
J: TRBJ2-4; V: TRBV13; size: -; D: -; DNA: TGTGCCAGCAGCTTGGTAGGGGATTTGGACAAAAACATTCAGTACTTC; CDR3: CASSLVGDLDKNIQYF